This T cell receptor beta chain was profiled in a study of blood T cell repertoires in COVID-19. A word on this clone: Other nucleotide sequences in the sample specify the same CDR3.

Germline loops: CDR1 MNHEY, CDR2 SVGAGI. The germline V and J ends were trimmed by 2 bases and 2 bases, with 9 bases remaining between them. The CDR3 is 14 residues long. TCRdb keeps only in-frame clones here, not all; method: immunoSEQ multiplex PCR. The top ten hold 25% of the sample, which has approximately 100,000 clones, roughly 86% seen once. The sequence was collected from a human donor in a cohort sampled during active COVID-19. The rearrangement joins TRBV6-5 to TRBJ1-2; D unclear. Input material: peripheral blood. The CDR3 here is CASSYSRGNYGYTF. The CDR3 region has the DNA TGTGCCAGCAGTTACAGCAGAGGAAACTATGGCTACACCTTC.